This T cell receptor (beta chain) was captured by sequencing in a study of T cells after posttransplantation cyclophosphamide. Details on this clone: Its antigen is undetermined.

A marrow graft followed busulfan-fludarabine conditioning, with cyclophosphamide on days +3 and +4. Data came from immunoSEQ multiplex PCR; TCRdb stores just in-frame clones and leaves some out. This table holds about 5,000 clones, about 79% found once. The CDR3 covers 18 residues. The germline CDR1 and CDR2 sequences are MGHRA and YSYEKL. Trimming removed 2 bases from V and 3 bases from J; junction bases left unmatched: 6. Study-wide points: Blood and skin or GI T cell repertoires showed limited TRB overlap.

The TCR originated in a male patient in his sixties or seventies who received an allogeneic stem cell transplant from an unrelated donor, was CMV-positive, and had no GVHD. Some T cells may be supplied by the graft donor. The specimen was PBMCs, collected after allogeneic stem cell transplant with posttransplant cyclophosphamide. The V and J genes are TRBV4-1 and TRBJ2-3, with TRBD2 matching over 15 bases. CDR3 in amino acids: CASSQNGLAGGRTDTQYF. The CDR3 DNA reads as TGCGCCAGCAGCCAAAACGGACTAGCGGGAGGGCGGACAGATACGCAGTATTTT.